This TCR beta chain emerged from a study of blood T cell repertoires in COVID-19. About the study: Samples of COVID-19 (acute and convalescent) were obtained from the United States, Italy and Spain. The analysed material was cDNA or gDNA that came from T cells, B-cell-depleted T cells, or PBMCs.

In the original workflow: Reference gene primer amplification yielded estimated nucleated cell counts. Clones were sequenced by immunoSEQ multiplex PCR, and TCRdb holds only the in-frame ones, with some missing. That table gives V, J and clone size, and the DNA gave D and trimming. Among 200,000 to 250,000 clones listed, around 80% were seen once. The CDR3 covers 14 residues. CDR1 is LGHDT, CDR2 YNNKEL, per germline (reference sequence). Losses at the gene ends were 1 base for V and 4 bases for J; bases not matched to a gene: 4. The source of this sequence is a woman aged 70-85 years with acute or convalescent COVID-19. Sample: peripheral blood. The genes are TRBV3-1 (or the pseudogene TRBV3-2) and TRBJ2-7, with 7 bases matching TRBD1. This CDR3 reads CASSQGQGWYEQYF. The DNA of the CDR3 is TGTGCCAGCAGCCAAGGACAGGGTTGGTACGAGCAGTACTTC.